The clone carrying this TCR beta chain was counted between two and nine times. Antigen specificity is unknown. TCRdb ran MiXCR on the 5' RACE reads and lists one entry per CDR3 protein. The sample includes 240,000 or so distinct CDR3 sequences, roughly a tenth seen only once; the top ten take 20% to 25%. The sample belongs to a study of T-cell memory formation after mild COVID-19. V was cut by 0 bases and J by 9 bases, with 13 bases left in between. The CDR3 consists of 15 residues. CDR1 is SGHRS and CDR2 is YFSETQ in the germline V gene. Study-level results: Clones which contracted sat mainly in CM and EM if CD4+, and in EMRA if CD8+.

This clonotype was obtained from a man aged 18 to 30 who had mild COVID-19 (a few samples of this study predate the infection). Cell type and time point are not known. V usage is TRBV5-1 and J usage is TRBJ1-6; D might be TRBD1 (5 bases). Sequenced material: PBMCs or a T cell subset sorted from them (not recorded which). The chain's CDR3 is CASSLETGRGSPLHF. The DNA of the CDR3 is TGCGCCAGCAGCTTGGAAACAGGACGTGGTTCACCCCTCCACTTT.